This is a list of T cell receptor beta chains from one sample in a study of CD8 T cell repertoires and HIV-1 epitope variants. Assay used: immunoSEQ multiplex PCR; TCRdb lists only in-frame clones, some missing. The sample lists 90,000 or so clones, roughly four fifths seen once, with roughly 25% in the top ten. The sequenced sample consisted of uncultured baseline CD8+ T cells from peripheral blood mononuclear cells (PBMCs). The receptors come from a male donor with HIV. Both conserved end residues are part of each CDR3. D genes are given only for firm matches. Only some rows state a clone size, as once, few, many or a class for expanded clones.

V	size	J	D	DNA	CDR3
TRBV7-2	NA	TRBJ2-3	TRBD2	TGTGCCAGCAGCTTAGGACTAGCTTTCACAGATACGCAGTATTTT	CASSLGLAFTDTQYF
TRBV5-6	NA	TRBJ2-5	NA	TGTGCCAGCAGCCAGGGGTCCCAAGAGACCCAGTACTTC	CASSQGSQETQYF
TRBV9	NA	TRBJ2-2	TRBD1	TGTGCCAGCAGCCTAAAACAGGGGGTGAGCACCGGGGAGCTGTTTTTT	CASSLKQGVSTGELFF
TRBV30	NA	TRBJ1-2	TRBD1	TGTGCCTGGAGTTACAGGGGAACAGGCTACACCTTC	CAWSYRGTGYTF
TRBV19	few	TRBJ1-5	NA	TGTGCCACCAACGGGGGCTTGGGGATAGCCCAGCCCCAGCATTTT	CATNGGLGIAQPQHF
TRBV14	NA	TRBJ1-6	NA	TGTGCCAGCAGCCAAGATCTGGGAGGGAACTCACCCCTCCACTTT	CASSQDLGGNSPLHF
TRBV27	NA	TRBJ2-7	NA	TGTGCCAGCAGTTTAACCCCCGGGCTCAGCGAGCAGTACTTC	CASSLTPGLSEQYF
TRBV7-9	medium-sized	TRBJ1-2	NA	TGTGCCAGCAGCCCGACAGGTAGCTATGGCTACACCTTC	CASSPTGSYGYTF
TRBV4-2	NA	TRBJ2-1	TRBD2	TGTGCCAGCAGCCAAGTTTCTGTCGCCAGGACTAGGGACAATGAGCAGTTCTTC	CASSQVSVARTRDNEQFF
TRBV6-1	NA	TRBJ2-1	NA	TGTGCCAGCACGAGCACAGGGCTTGAGCAGTTCTTC	CASTSTGLEQFF
TRBV5-6	NA	TRBJ1-1	TRBD1	TGTGCCAGCAGCTTGGAGGGCACCCTCCAGGGGGACACTGAAGCTTTCTTT	CASSLEGTLQGDTEAFF
TRBV28	NA	TRBJ1-2	TRBD1	TGTGCCATCCCCCGCGGGACAGGGGGCCGCTATGGCTACACCTTC	CAIPRGTGGRYGYTF
TRBV7-2	NA	TRBJ2-7	NA	TGTGCCAGCAGCTTACAGAACAGTTACTTAAGCTCCTACGAGCAGTACTTC	CASSLQNSYLSSYEQYF
TRBV4-1	NA	TRBJ2-7	NA	TGCGCCAGCAGCCAAGTCGATATAGTAGCTTTCCACGAGCAGTACTTC	CASSQVDIVAFHEQYF
TRBV10-3	NA	TRBJ1-3	NA	TGTGCCATCAGTAGGACAGAGAGCTCTGGAAACACCATATATTTT	CAISRTESSGNTIYF
TRBV9	NA	TRBJ2-1	TRBD2	TGTGCCAGCAGCGGATTAAGCGGGGGGGCGAGCGATGAGCAGTTCTTC	CASSGLSGGASDEQFF
TRBV28	NA	TRBJ2-2	NA	TGTGCCAGCAGTTTACGAGAGGACAGATCTTACACCGGGGAGCTGTTTTTT	CASSLREDRSYTGELFF
TRBV6-5	NA	TRBJ2-7	NA	TGTGCCAGCAGTGAAGCGACCGCATACGAGCAGTACTTC	CASSEATAYEQYF
TRBV5-1	NA	TRBJ2-2	NA	TGCGCCAGCAGCTTGGTGGAGCAGGCCACCGGGGAGCTGTTTTTT	CASSLVEQATGELFF
TRBV4-2	once	TRBJ2-1	NA	TGTGCCAGCAGCCAAGAGGGGCGTTACAATGAGCAGTTCTTC	CASSQEGRYNEQFF
TRBV13	NA	TRBJ2-2	TRBD1	TGTGCCAGCAGCTTAGAGACAGGGCGAGCCGGGGAGCTGTTTTTT	CASSLETGRAGELFF
TRBV28	NA	TRBJ2-3	NA	TGTGCCAGCAGTTTCTTCGGGGGGCTGGGCACAGATACGCAGTATTTT	CASSFFGGLGTDTQYF